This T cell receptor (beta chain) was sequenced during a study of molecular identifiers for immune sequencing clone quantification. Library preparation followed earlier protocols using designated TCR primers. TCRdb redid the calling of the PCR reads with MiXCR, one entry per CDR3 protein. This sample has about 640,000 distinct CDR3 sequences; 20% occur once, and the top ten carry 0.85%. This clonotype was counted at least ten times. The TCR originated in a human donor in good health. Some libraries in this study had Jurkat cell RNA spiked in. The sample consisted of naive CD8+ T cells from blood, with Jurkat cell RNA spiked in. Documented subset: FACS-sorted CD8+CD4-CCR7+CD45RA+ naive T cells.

CDR3 loop: CASTLRPRYGYTF. In nucleotides, the CDR3 is TGTGCCAGCACCCTCCGACCGCGCTATGGCTACACCTTC. The chain recombines TRBV28 with TRBJ1-2; D gene unclear. The germline gives CDR1 MDHEN, CDR2 SYDVKM. The V end lost 7 bases, the J end lost 4 bases, and 13 bases lay between the germline ends. The CDR3 runs 13 residues.